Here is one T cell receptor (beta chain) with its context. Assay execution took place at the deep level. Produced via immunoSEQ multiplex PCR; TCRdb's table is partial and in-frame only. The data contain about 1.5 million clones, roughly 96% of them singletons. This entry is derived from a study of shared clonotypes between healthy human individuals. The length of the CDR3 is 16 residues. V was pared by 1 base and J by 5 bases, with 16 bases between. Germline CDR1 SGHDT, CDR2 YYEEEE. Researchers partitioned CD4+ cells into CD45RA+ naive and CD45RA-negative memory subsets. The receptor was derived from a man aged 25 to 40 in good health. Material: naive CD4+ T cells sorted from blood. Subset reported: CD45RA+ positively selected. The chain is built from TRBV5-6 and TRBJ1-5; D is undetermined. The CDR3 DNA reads TGTGCCAGCAGCTTGTTCAACGGAGGGAAGGATCAGCCCCAGCATTTT. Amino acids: CASSLFNGGKDQPQHF.